This TCR beta chain was recorded in a study of blood T cell repertoires in COVID-19. While infection was still active, Seattle patients were enrolled and then followed longitudinally. In the original workflow: The authors estimated nucleated cell counts from reference gene primer amplification. This table comes from immunoSEQ multiplex PCR, and its TCRdb copy is limited to in-frame clones, with some not included. V, J and clone size are those of that table, while D and trimming were read from the DNA. Of around 160,000 clones listed, approximately 92% were seen once; the top ten hold roughly 13%. The clonotype originates from a man aged 18 to 29 with COVID-19, enrolled during active disease. The sample was peripheral blood.

The CDR3 region is CATSTGQTGELFF. The DNA for the CDR3 is TGTGCCACCTCGACAGGCCAAACCGGGGAGCTGTTTTTT. V usage is TRBV15 and J usage is TRBJ2-2, with D possibly TRBD1 on 6 matching bases. This CDR3 spans 13 amino acids. Germline V gene sequence: CDR1 LNHNV, CDR2 YYDKDF (reference sequence). V gave up 8 bases and J gave up 5 bases, with 12 bases separating them.